The 28 T cell receptor beta chains reported below all come from one sample, sequenced in a study of cytomegalovirus exposure and HLA in healthy donors. 60 Vbeta and 13 Jbeta primers were used in PCR. The repertoire was sequenced with immunoSEQ multiplex PCR; TCRdb's copy has only in-frame clones and lacks some. The sample carries some 200,000 clones, about four fifths recorded once. Sequences were obtained from PBMCs. The receptor set was obtained from a girl aged 5-17 years in good health and CMV-seropositive.

This sequence joins TRBV27 and TRBJ1-1; D may be TRBD1 (6 bases). This CDR3 comprises 14 residues. With 5 bases removed from V and 0 bases from J, the gap between germline ends came to 10 bases. CDR1 MNHEY and CDR2 SMNVEV come from the germline V gene (reference sequence). The CDR3 protein is CASSTGRMNTEAFF. CDR3 nucleotide sequence: TGTGCCAGCAGTACAGGGAGAATGAACACTGAAGCTTTCTTT.

The chain carries TRBV11-2 and TRBJ1-1; TRBD1 aligns across 11 bases. The length of the CDR3 is 15 residues. Germline CDR1 and CDR2: SGHAT and FQNNGV. V lost 5 bases and J lost 4; bases outside the gene matches: 6. The DNA for the CDR3 is TGTGCCAGCAGCCTCGGGGGACAGGGGGGCACTGAAGCTTTCTTT. It encodes CASSLGGQGGTEAFF.

This chain links TRBV9 with TRBJ1-5; maybe TRBD1 (5 bases). V was shortened by 0 bases and J by 2 bases, with 9 bases between the two germline ends. The CDR3 length is 15 residues. Germline-derived CDR1 and CDR2 are SGDLS and YYNGEE. CDR3 amino acids: CASSVAGSGNQPQHF. In DNA form, the CDR3 reads TGTGCCAGCAGCGTAGCAGGGTCCGGCAATCAGCCCCAGCATTTT. The whole variable domain, remainder taken from reference TRBV9 and TRBJ1-5, is DSGVTQTPKHLITATGQRVTLRCSPRSGDLSVYWYQQSLDQGLQFLIQYYNGEERAKGNILERFSAQQFPDLHSELNLSSLELGDSALYFCASSVAGSGNQPQHFGDGTRLSIL.

This rearrangement joins TRBV6-4 to TRBJ2-2; maybe TRBD1 (6 bases). Germline CDR1 is MRHNA and CDR2 is SNTAGT. The V end lost 0 bases, the J end lost 4 bases, and 12 bases lay between the germline ends. There are 16 residues in the CDR3. The chain's CDR3 is CASSDSTQGTTGELFF. CDR3 nucleotides: TGTGCCAGCAGTGACTCGACGCAGGGGACCACCGGGGAGCTGTTTTTT.

V usage is TRBV11-3 and J usage is TRBJ1-3, with 8 nucleotides matching TRBD1. V gave up 3 bases and J gave up 0 bases; unmatched junction bases: 1. This CDR3 contains 15 residues. The germline gives CDR1 SGHNT, CDR2 YENEEA. The CDR3 here is CASSLDRVSGNTIYF. CDR3 bases: TGTGCCAGCAGCTTGGACAGGGTCTCTGGAAACACCATATATTTT.

The chain is built from TRBV4-1 and TRBJ2-3; 8 nucleotides agree with TRBD2. After removal of 1 base from V and 2 bases from J, the junction contained 8 bases not matched to a gene. The CDR3 runs 17 residues. Germline CDR1 and CDR2: MGHRA and YSYEKL. The CDR3 loop reads CASSQVPRGGSTDTQYF. The CDR3 DNA reads as TGCGCCAGCAGCCAAGTCCCCCGGGGGGGTTCCACAGATACGCAGTATTTT.

This chain uses TRBV5-6 with TRBJ2-1, with 8 positions matching TRBD2. The V gene end was trimmed by 7 bases and the J gene end by 2 bases; junction bases not matched to a gene: 2. Germline V CDR1 and CDR2: SGHDT, YYEEEE. CDR3 length: 13 amino acids. CDR3 sequence (DNA): TGTGCCAGCCGGCGGGGGGCCTACAATGAGCAGTTCTTC. Its protein is CASRRGAYNEQFF.

The V call is TRBV19, the J call TRBJ1-2, with 9 bases identical to TRBD1. This CDR3 is 17 amino acids long. Germline lookup yields CDR1 LNHDA and CDR2 SQIVND (reference sequence). Unmatched junction bases numbered 13, after V lost 4 bases and J lost 4 bases. The CDR3 DNA reads TGTGCCAGTAGTACACTACCGGGACAGGGTTCCATCTATGGCTACACCTTC. Translation: CASSTLPGQGSIYGYTF. Full variable domain (rest looked up from reference TRBV19 and TRBJ1-2): DGGITQSPKYLFRKEGQNVTLSCEQNLNHDAMYWYRQDPGQGLRLIYYSQIVNDFQKGDIAEGYSVSREKKESFPLTVTSAQKNPTAFYLCASSTLPGQGSIYGYTFGSGTRLTVV.

V gene TRBV6-5 combines with J gene TRBJ2-7, with unresolved D. Germline CDR1 reads MNHEY; CDR2 reads SVGAGI. Trimming shortened V by 6 bases and J by 5 bases, and 17 bases separated the two germline ends. The CDR3 covers 14 residues. The CDR3: CASSLTFAADEQYF. The CDR3 DNA reads TGTGCCAGCAGCCTAACTTTCGCCGCGGACGAGCAGTACTTC.

The chain couples TRBV5-6 to TRBJ2-5; D possibly corresponds to TRBD2 (5 bases). Germline CDR1 is SGHDT and CDR2 is YYEEEE. The CDR3 is 15 residues long. The germline V and J ends were trimmed by 0 bases and 1 base, with 10 bases remaining between them. The CDR3 DNA reads as TGTGCCAGCAGCTTGGCCATCGGGATCCAAGAGACCCAGTACTTC. Residues: CASSLAIGIQETQYF.

This clone was counted a few times. The chain has TRBV5-4 and TRBJ2-1, with D perhaps matching TRBD1 (6 bases). Per the germline V gene, CDR1 is SGHNT and CDR2 is YYREEE (reference sequence). Trimming shortened V by 4 bases and J by 4 bases, and 9 bases separated the two germline ends. The CDR3 runs to 13 residues. The CDR3 nucleotides read TGTGCCAGCAGCGGTGACAGGTACAATGAGCAGTTCTTC. Translated, it gives CASSGDRYNEQFF.

The J gene is TRBJ2-3, the V gene TRBV2; 8 nucleotides align to TRBD2. Trimming took 10 bases from V and 1 from J; bases not matched to a gene: 10. Germline V gives CDR1 SNHLY, CDR2 FYNNEI. The CDR3 totals 15 residues. DNA for the CDR3: TGTGCCAAGACCTCGGGGGGGATAGGCACAGATACGCAGTATTTT. It yields the protein CAKTSGGIGTDTQYF.

The chain joins TRBV10-2 to TRBJ2-7; the match to TRBD1 covers 7 bases. Germline-derived CDR1 and CDR2 are WSHSY and SAAADI. CDR3 length equals 16 residues. V lost 4 bases and J lost 0; bases outside the gene matches: 9. CDR3 protein: CASSGPRGTASYEQYF. The CDR3 DNA sequence: TGCGCCAGCAGTGGGCCGAGGGGGACAGCCTCCTACGAGCAGTACTTC.

This chain links TRBV10-1 with TRBJ1-5; TRBD1 matches at 7 bases. Germline V gives CDR1 WNHNN, CDR2 SYGVQD (reference sequence). Trimming at V came to 7 bases and at J to 0 bases, leaving 9 bases not matched to a gene. The CDR3 contains 16 residues. The CDR3 region is CASTPGTVYSNQPQHF. For the CDR3, the DNA is TGCGCCAGCACCCCGGGGACAGTATATAGCAATCAGCCCCAGCATTTT.

The chain joins TRBV7-2 to TRBJ2-5; D might be TRBD1 (6 bases). Germline V gives CDR1 SGHTA, CDR2 FQGNSA. Trimming removed 2 bases from V and 5 bases from J, with 15 bases in between. There are 15 residues in the CDR3. The CDR3: CASSLTAGAGETQYF. For the CDR3, the DNA is TGTGCCAGCAGCTTAACGGCAGGGGCAGGGGAGACCCAGTACTTC.

V and J are TRBV4-1 and TRBJ2-6; TRBD2 matches at 7 bases. V gave up 2 bases and J gave up 0 bases; unmatched junction bases: 10. Germline V gives CDR1 MGHRA, CDR2 YSYEKL. CDR3 length: 19 residues. CDR3 in DNA: TGCGCCAGCAGCCAACACGTTAGCGGGCCCACCTCTGGGGCCAACGTCCTGACTTTC. It encodes CASSQHVSGPTSGANVLTF.

This clone was seen a single time. The chain couples TRBV4-3 to TRBJ2-7; tentatively, D is TRBD1 (7 bases). The CDR3 runs 15 residues. Germline-derived CDR1 and CDR2 are LGHNA and YSLEER. V lost 4 bases and J 0 bases, leaving 13 bases between the germline ends. The DNA for the CDR3 is TGCGCCAGCAGCCGCGGGACAGAGATCTCCTACGAGCAGTACTTC. Translated: CASSRGTEISYEQYF.

The chain joins TRBV5-1 to TRBJ2-2; no firm D call. The germline V gene encodes CDR1 SGHRS and CDR2 YFSETQ. V was trimmed by 3 bases and J by 3 bases, leaving 9 bases between them. The CDR3 runs to 14 residues. The CDR3 DNA reads TGCGCCAGCAGCTCTCCGCAGGACACCGGGGAGCTGTTTTTT. Translation: CASSSPQDTGELFF.

V gene TRBV7-2 combines with J gene TRBJ1-4; 11 positions match TRBD1. CDR1 and CDR2 (germline): SGHTA, FQGNSA. CDR3 size: 15 residues. With 5 bases clipped from V and 6 bases from J, the junction kept 5 bases outside the gene matches. Here the CDR3 reads CASSRRTGGDEKLFF. The CDR3 nucleotides read TGTGCCAGCAGCCGACGGACAGGGGGCGATGAAAAACTGTTTTTT.

The chain carries TRBV19 and TRBJ1-5; D uncertain. Trimming stripped 1 base from V and 3 bases from J, with 10 bases between. There are 15 residues in the CDR3. Germline V gene sequence: CDR1 LNHDA, CDR2 SQIVND (reference sequence). CDR3: CASSIGGGNNQPQHF. The CDR3 coding sequence is TGTGCCAGTAGTATAGGGGGAGGAAACAATCAGCCCCAGCATTTT. Full variable domain (remainder filled in from reference TRBV19 and TRBJ1-5): DGGITQSPKYLFRKEGQNVTLSCEQNLNHDAMYWYRQDPGQGLRLIYYSQIVNDFQKGDIAEGYSVSREKKESFPLTVTSAQKNPTAFYLCASSIGGGNNQPQHFGDGTRLSIL.

The V call is TRBV7-2, the J call TRBJ1-2; the match to TRBD1 covers 10 bases. CDR1 SGHTA and CDR2 FQGNSA come from the germline V gene. CDR3 length: 16 amino acids. V lost 6 bases and J lost 3; bases outside the gene matches: 10. DNA for the CDR3: TGTGCCAGCAGTAAAGGTACCGGGACAGGGGACTATGGCTACACCTTC. Translation: CASSKGTGTGDYGYTF. The full variable domain, with the rest looked up from reference TRBV7-2 and TRBJ1-2, is GAGVSQSPSNKVTEKGKDVELRCDPISGHTALYWYRQSLGQGLEFLIYFQGNSAPDKSGLPSDRFSAERTGGSVSTLTIQRTQQEDSAVYLCASSKGTGTGDYGYTFGSGTRLTVV.

The rearrangement joins TRBV7-9 to TRBJ1-1; TRBD1 is a possible D gene (5 bases). CDR3 length: 16 residues. The germline V gene encodes CDR1 SEHNR and CDR2 FQNEAQ (reference sequence). V was cut by 0 bases and J by 1 base, with 12 bases left in between. The CDR3 here is CASSLAAGPGNTEAFF. As DNA, the CDR3 is TGTGCCAGCAGCTTAGCGGCGGGGCCGGGGAACACTGAAGCTTTCTTT.

The chain links TRBV4-3 to TRBJ2-7, with 7 bases matching TRBD1. The germline gives CDR1 LGHNA, CDR2 YSLEER. This CDR3 comprises 14 residues. V was pared by 1 base and J by 3 bases, with 3 bases of the junction left unmatched. CDR3 in DNA: TGCGCCAGCAGCCAAGTGACAGGGAGCTACGAGCAGTACTTC. Translated, it gives CASSQVTGSYEQYF.

The chain joins TRBV19 to TRBJ2-2, with 10 bases matching TRBD1. The CDR3 runs to 16 residues. J was trimmed by 3 bases and V by 9 bases; bases with no gene match: 10. From germline, CDR1 is LNHDA and CDR2 SQIVND (reference sequence). The CDR3 DNA is TGTGCCAGCGTAGGTCCGGGACAGGGGTACACCGGGGAGCTGTTTTTT. It yields the protein CASVGPGQGYTGELFF.

V is TRBV30 and J is TRBJ1-6; 7 bases are shared with TRBD1. J gave up 12 bases and V 3 bases, and 5 bases lay outside the gene matches. The CDR3 has 12 amino acids. CDR1 GTSNPN and CDR2 SVGIG come from the germline V gene (reference sequence). The CDR3 here is CAWSGRGVPLHF. DNA for the CDR3: TGTGCCTGGAGCGGCAGGGGGGTACCCCTCCACTTT.

V gene TRBV4-1 combines with J gene TRBJ2-1, with a weak D call TRBD1 (5 bases). The germline V gene has CDR1 MGHRA and CDR2 YSYEKL. V was pared by 6 bases and J by 5 bases, with 14 bases between. This CDR3 has 14 amino acids. Here the CDR3 DNA reads TGCGCCAGCAGTCTCTCACAGGTAAACAATGAGCAGTTCTTC. Translated: CASSLSQVNNEQFF.

CDR3 DNA sequence: TGTGCCAGCAGCCGGGACAGGGGTTGGCAAGAGACCCAGTACTTC. Residues: CASSRDRGWQETQYF. The rearrangement uses TRBV11-3 and TRBJ2-5, with TRBD1 matching over 10 bases. The ends lost 5 bases at V and 2 bases at J; junction bases unmatched: 5. Germline V gene data show CDR1 as SGHNT and CDR2 as YENEEA. The length of the CDR3 is 15 residues.

The chain combines TRBV11-2 with TRBJ2-1; D is undetermined. The V end was cut by 1 base, the J end by 5 bases, with 9 bases between. The CDR3 consists of 14 residues. Germline CDR1 is SGHAT and CDR2 is FQNNGV. In DNA form, the CDR3 reads TGTGCCAGCAGCTTAGCACAGTTAAACAATGAGCAGTTCTTC. This gives the protein CASSLAQLNNEQFF.